The source of this T cell receptor beta chain is a study of CD8 T cells in Susac syndrome. Reverse transcription used about 0.45 to 1 ug RNA and random hexamers. An immunoSEQ multiplex PCR generated amplified TCR beta CDR3 products spanning 54 Vbeta and 13 Jbeta. TCRdb re-analysed the immunoSEQ multiplex PCR reads in MiXCR, keeping a single row per CDR3 protein. The data hold 70,000 to 95,000 distinct CDR3 sequences, with 90% to 95% observed a single time. This clonotype was seen just once. Sequencing of TCR beta was performed on blood CD8+ T cells and on blood CD4+ T cells. Bulk CD8+ and CD4+ cells came from magnetic negative isolation; CD8+ TEMRA by FACS. The CDR3 loop spans 14 amino acids. Germline CDR1 is SGHAT and CDR2 is FQNNGV. The V end was cut by 4 bases, the J end by 9 bases, with 18 bases between.

The specimen was CD8+ T cells from PBMCs. The chain carries TRBV11-2 and TRBJ2-5, with D perhaps TRBD1 or TRBD2 (5 bases each). The TCR was taken from a human donor with Susac syndrome. The CDR3 reads CASSYTTGPRAQYF. CDR3 sequence (DNA): TGTGCCAGCAGCTACACCACGGGGCCCCGGGCCCAGTACTTC.